This TCR beta chain comes out of a study of T cells after posttransplantation cyclophosphamide. Produced via immunoSEQ multiplex PCR; TCRdb's table is partial and in-frame only. There are fewer than 40,000 clones in the sample, none observed a single time. This clone was observed at least ten times. With 5 bases clipped from V and 10 bases from J, the junction kept 11 bases outside the gene matches. The CDR3 sequence is 16 residues long. Looked up from germline, CDR1 is MNHEY and CDR2 is SMNVEV (reference sequence). The sequenced sample consisted of PBMCs. The rearrangement links TRBV27 to TRBJ2-1, with 13 bases that match TRBD2. This TCR came from a woman in her 30s in good health and a related stem cell transplant donor. CDR3 residues: CASSRSTSGGAREQFF. CDR3 sequence (DNA): TGTGCCAGCAGTCGATCAACTAGCGGGGGGGCTCGAGAGCAGTTCTTC.